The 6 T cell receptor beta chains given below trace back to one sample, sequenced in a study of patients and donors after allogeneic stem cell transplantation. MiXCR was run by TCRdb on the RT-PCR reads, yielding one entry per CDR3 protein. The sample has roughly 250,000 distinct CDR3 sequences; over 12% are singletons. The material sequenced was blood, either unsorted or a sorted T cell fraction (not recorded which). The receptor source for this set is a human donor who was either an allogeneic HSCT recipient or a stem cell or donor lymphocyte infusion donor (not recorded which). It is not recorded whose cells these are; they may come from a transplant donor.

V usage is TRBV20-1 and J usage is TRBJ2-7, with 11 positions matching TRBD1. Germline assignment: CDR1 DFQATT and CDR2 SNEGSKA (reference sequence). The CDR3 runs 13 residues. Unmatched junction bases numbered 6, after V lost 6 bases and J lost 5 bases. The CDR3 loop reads CSAPDRGPDEQYF. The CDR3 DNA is TGCAGTGCCCCGGACAGGGGGCCGGACGAGCAGTACTTC.

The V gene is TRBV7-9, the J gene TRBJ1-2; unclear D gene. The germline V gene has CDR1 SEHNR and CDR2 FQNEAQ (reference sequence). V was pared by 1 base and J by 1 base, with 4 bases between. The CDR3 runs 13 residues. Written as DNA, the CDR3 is TGTGCCAGCAGCTTAGTTCTTAACTATGGCTACACCTTC. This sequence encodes CASSLVLNYGYTF. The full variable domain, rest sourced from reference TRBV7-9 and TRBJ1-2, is DTGVSQNPRHKITKRGQNVTFRCDPISEHNRLYWYRQTLGQGPEFLTYFQNEAQLEKSRLLSDRFSAERPKGSFSTLEIQRTEQGDSAMYLCASSLVLNYGYTFGSGTRLTVV.

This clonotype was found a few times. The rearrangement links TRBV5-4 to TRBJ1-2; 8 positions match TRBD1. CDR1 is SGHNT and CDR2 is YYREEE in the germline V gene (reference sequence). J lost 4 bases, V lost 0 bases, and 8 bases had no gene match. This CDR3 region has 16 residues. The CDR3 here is CASSLGQGAYSYGYTF. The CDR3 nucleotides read TGTGCCAGCAGCTTGGGGCAGGGGGCGTATTCCTATGGCTACACCTTC.

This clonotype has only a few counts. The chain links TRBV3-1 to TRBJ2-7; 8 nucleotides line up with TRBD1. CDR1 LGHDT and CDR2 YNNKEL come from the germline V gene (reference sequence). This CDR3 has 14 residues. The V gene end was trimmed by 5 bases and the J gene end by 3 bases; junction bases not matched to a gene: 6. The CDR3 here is CASSYGQGNYEQYF. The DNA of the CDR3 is TGTGCCAGCAGCTACGGACAGGGAAACTACGAGCAGTACTTC.

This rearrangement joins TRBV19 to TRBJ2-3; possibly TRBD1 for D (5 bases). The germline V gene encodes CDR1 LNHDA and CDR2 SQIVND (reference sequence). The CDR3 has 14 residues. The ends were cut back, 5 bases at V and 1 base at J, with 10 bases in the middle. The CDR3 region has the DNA TGTGCCAGTAGTGTCGTCAGGGGCACAGATACGCAGTATTTT. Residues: CASSVVRGTDTQYF.

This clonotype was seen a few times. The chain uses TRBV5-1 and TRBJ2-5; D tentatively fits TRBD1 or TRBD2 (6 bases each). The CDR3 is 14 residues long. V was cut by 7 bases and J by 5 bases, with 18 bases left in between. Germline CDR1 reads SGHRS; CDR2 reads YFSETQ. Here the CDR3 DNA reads TGCGCCAGCCGGTTGGGGGGCGCATGGGAGACCCAGTACTTC. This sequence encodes CASRLGGAWETQYF.